A selection of T cell receptor beta chains follows, all from one sample in a study of T-cell reconstitution after alpha-beta-depleted transplantation in children. TCRdb redid the calling of the PCR reads with MiXCR, one entry per CDR3 protein. The profile shows approximately 200,000 distinct CDR3 sequences, approximately 14% of them singletons. The source material was PBMCs from the stem cell graft donor, sampled from the stem cell graft. These TCRs come from a human donor who donated a stem cell graft to a child with acute lymphoblastic leukemia. The CDR3 runs from the conserved cysteine through the conserved F or W. Fields, in order: V gene, CDR3 length, J gene, CDR3 protein.

TRBV12-3/TRBV12-4	15	TRBJ1-5	CASSLTGRSNQPQHF
TRBV10-2	13	TRBJ2-5	CASRAQQTSQEYF
TRBV5-1	18	TRBJ2-7	CASSFALGGRAVYYEQYF
TRBV11-3	14	TRBJ2-1	CASSLETGALRQFF
TRBV5-5	13	TRBJ2-2	CASSSTGYGELFF
TRBV29-1	13	TRBJ1-2	CSAAGQGNYGYTF
TRBV20-1	14	TRBJ2-7	CSASRGPQGREQYF
TRBV5-1	13	TRBJ2-1	CASSFLDSYEQFF
TRBV12-3/TRBV12-4	14	TRBJ2-2	CASSPREYGGELFF
TRBV12-3/TRBV12-4	13	TRBJ1-1	CASSLFPPEGAFF
TRBV5-1	13	TRBJ2-7	CASSPDWPYEQYF
TRBV6-1	14	TRBJ1-1	CASSTRRENTEAFF
TRBV12-3/TRBV12-4	14	TRBJ1-6	CASSLSGLYSPLHF
TRBV2	16	TRBJ2-2	CASRAGTGPNTGELFF
TRBV29-1	15	TRBJ2-1	CSVERLAAPYNEQFF
TRBV20-1	12	TRBJ2-7	CSARSSNYEQYF
TRBV7-2	11	TRBJ2-1	CASSPMYEQFF
TRBV12-3/TRBV12-4	15	TRBJ2-2	CASSLGRYHTGELFF
TRBV9	15	TRBJ2-2	CASSVVSGNTGELFF
TRBV7-9	16	TRBJ2-1	CASSPLGQGVYNEQFF
TRBV6-1	17	TRBJ2-3	CASSRRLHGGYTDTQYF
TRBV4-2	18	TRBJ2-6	CASSPLGQAYSGANVLTF